These T cell receptor beta chains were read from a single sample in a study of cytomegalovirus exposure and HLA in healthy donors. Only in-frame clones appear in the TCRdb table, and some are missing; sequencing was by immunoSEQ multiplex PCR. The profile shows around 90,000 clones, less than 65% of them singletons. The sequencing input was PBMCs. Receptors originate from a woman in her 30s in good health and CMV-seropositive. The CDR3 runs from the conserved cysteine through the conserved F or W. D genes are given only for firm matches. For some rows the clone size is stated as once, few or many, or as a class when expanded; others skip it.

TGTGCCAGCTCCCGGGACAGGGATGAAAAACTGTTTTTT | CASSRDRDEKLFF | TRBJ1-4 | - | TRBV18 | TRBD1
TGTGCCAGCAGCCAAGGACCGGGACAGGGGGCCGGGGAGCTGTTTTTT | CASSQGPGQGAGELFF | TRBJ2-2 | - | TRBV4-2 | TRBD1
TGTGCCAGTAGGCCCGCCGGGACAGTGAACACTGAAGCTTTCTTT | CASRPAGTVNTEAFF | TRBJ1-1 | few | TRBV19 | TRBD1
TGCAGCGTTCTGGACAGCGCCTACGAGCAGTACTTC | CSVLDSAYEQYF | TRBJ2-7 | - | TRBV29-1 | -
TGCAGTGCTGACGACAGGCTTGAAGCTTTCTTT | CSADDRLEAFF | TRBJ1-1 | - | TRBV20-1 | -
TGTGCCAGCAGCACACGGACAGGGGGCGGCGAGCAGTACTTC | CASSTRTGGGEQYF | TRBJ2-7 | - | TRBV9 | TRBD1
TGTGCCAGCAGTTACCACGGACAGGGCTACGAGCAGTACTTC | CASSYHGQGYEQYF | TRBJ2-7 | once | TRBV6-5 | TRBD1
TGTGCCAGCAGCTTAGTCACTTTCGTGACAGGGGCCCTCGGATATGGCTACACCTTC | CASSLVTFVTGALGYGYTF | TRBJ1-2 | once | TRBV7-8 | TRBD1
TGTGCCAGCAGTTACGACAGGGTTGGCGGGGAGCTGTTTTTT | CASSYDRVGGELFF | TRBJ2-2 | - | TRBV6-5 | TRBD1
TGTGCCAGCAGCGTAGGGGGGGGTGGGGAGACCCAGTACTTC | CASSVGGGGETQYF | TRBJ2-5 | few | TRBV9 | TRBD2
TGTGCCAGTAGTCCAGGGGACAGGGGGCGCCGGAACACTGAAGCTTTCTTT | CASSPGDRGRRNTEAFF | TRBJ1-1 | - | TRBV19 | TRBD1
TGTGCCAGCAGCGTAGGACCGGGGAATCAGCCCCAGCATTTT | CASSVGPGNQPQHF | TRBJ1-5 | - | TRBV9 | -
TGTGCCAGTAGTATGGGCAGCGGCAAGGTGACGGGTGGCTACACCTTC | CASSMGSGKVTGGYTF | TRBJ1-2 | few | TRBV19 | -
TGTGCCAGCAGCGACAGGGGCTATGGCTACACCTTC | CASSDRGYGYTF | TRBJ1-2 | - | TRBV7-2 | TRBD1
TGTGCCAGCACGGGTGAACGCTTT | CASTGERF | TRBJ1-6 | few | TRBV27 | -
TGCAGCGTGGGGACAGGGACCTCAGATACGCAGTATTTT | CSVGTGTSDTQYF | TRBJ2-3 | once | TRBV29-1 | TRBD1
TGTGCCAGCAGCCCACGATCTAGCGGGGCTAGCACAGATACGCAGTATTTT | CASSPRSSGASTDTQYF | TRBJ2-3 | few | TRBV7-3 | TRBD2
TGTGCCAGCAGCCAAGCACTAGCGGGGTCCACAGATACGCAGTATTTT | CASSQALAGSTDTQYF | TRBJ2-3 | - | TRBV4-2 | TRBD2
TGTGCCAGCAGTACCGGGACAGGGGGCCGGGAGCTGTTTTTT | CASSTGTGGRELFF | TRBJ2-2 | few | TRBV28 | TRBD1
TGTGCCAGCAGTTACCCGCCGCCCTTCCAAGAGCCTGATCAGGGGACGGATCTCCCTGAAGCTTTCTTT | CASSYPPPFQEPDQGTDLPEAFF | TRBJ1-1 | - | TRBV28 | -
TGTGCCAGCAGCTCGGGGAGACAGCCCCAGCATTTT | CASSSGRQPQHF | TRBJ1-5 | - | TRBV28 | -
TGTGCCAGTACCTCAGGACAGACCAAAGCTTTCTTT | CASTSGQTKAFF | TRBJ1-1 | - | TRBV19 | -
TGTGCCAGCAGCGGCAACACAGATACGCAGTATTTT | CASSGNTDTQYF | TRBJ2-3 | - | TRBV7-9 | -
TGTGCCAGCGCTTCCAGGGGCCAAGAGACCCAGTACTTC | CASASRGQETQYF | TRBJ2-5 | - | TRBV11-3 | -
TGTGCCAGCAGCCCGGGACAGGGGGCGAGTGGCTACACCTTC | CASSPGQGASGYTF | TRBJ1-2 | - | TRBV5-8 | TRBD1
TGTGCCAGCTCACCCGGGTCCCACTATGGCTACACCTTC | CASSPGSHYGYTF | TRBJ1-2 | - | TRBV18 | -
TGTGCCAGTAGAAAAGGACAGGGAGGAACTGAAGCTTTCTTT | CASRKGQGGTEAFF | TRBJ1-1 | - | TRBV19 | TRBD1
TGTGCCAGTAGTATACAGGGCTCTAATGAAAAACTGTTTTTT | CASSIQGSNEKLFF | TRBJ1-4 | - | TRBV19 | -
TGTGCCATCCCCCGGGGGGCGGGCACTGAAGCTTTCTTT | CAIPRGAGTEAFF | TRBJ1-1 | few | TRBV10-3 | -
TGCGCCAGCAAGAGCGGGACTCCCCGCACAGATACGCAGTATTTT | CASKSGTPRTDTQYF | TRBJ2-3 | - | TRBV5-1 | TRBD2
TGTGCCATCAGTGTATCAGACACCCCCCCTTTCCACGAGCAGTACTTC | CAISVSDTPPFHEQYF | TRBJ2-7 | - | TRBV10-3 | -
TGTGCCAGCAGCCGGGACAGGGGATCGAACACTGAAGCTTTCTTT | CASSRDRGSNTEAFF | TRBJ1-1 | - | TRBV6-1 | TRBD1
TGTGCCAGCAGCTTATCGACTGGGAATTCACCCCTCCACTTT | CASSLSTGNSPLHF | TRBJ1-6 | - | TRBV11-2 | -
TGTGCCAGCAGTTTTCTGCAGGGCCTTCGCGGCTACCCCTTC | CASSFLQGLRGYPF | TRBJ1-2 | once | TRBV28 | -
TGTGCCAGTACCGCGGGCCTCTACTATGGCTACACCTTC | CASTAGLYYGYTF | TRBJ1-2 | - | TRBV19 | -
TGTGCCAGGGGGAGCGGGGGCATCCAAGAGACCCAGTACTTC | CARGSGGIQETQYF | TRBJ2-5 | - | TRBV9 | TRBD2
TGTGCCAGCAGCCAAGATAGGGGGATCTATGGCTACACCTTC | CASSQDRGIYGYTF | TRBJ1-2 | once | TRBV14 | -
TGCAGCGCCGCAGGCATCTCTGGGGCCAACGTCCTGACTTTC | CSAAGISGANVLTF | TRBJ2-6 | once | TRBV29-1 | -
TGTGCCAGCAGCCGGACAGCCTACGAGCAGTACTTC | CASSRTAYEQYF | TRBJ2-7 | - | TRBV7-2 | -
TGTGCCAGCAGACCTGGACTCGCCGACACCGGGGAGCTGTTTTTT | CASRPGLADTGELFF | TRBJ2-2 | - | TRBV9 | -
TGTGCCAGTAGTATAGGGCGGGGGTATAGCAATGAGCAGTTCTTC | CASSIGRGYSNEQFF | TRBJ2-1 | - | TRBV19 | TRBD2
TGTGCCAGCAGTTACGCGGGCTCCTATAGCAATCAGCCCCAGCATTTT | CASSYAGSYSNQPQHF | TRBJ1-5 | - | TRBV28 | -
TGTGCCTGGAGTTCACCGCTCAGGGGTTGGTTGAGTTCCTACGAGCAGTACTTC | CAWSSPLRGWLSSYEQYF | TRBJ2-7 | - | TRBV30 | -
TGTTCCAGCAGCTTAGACTTCCGCCTAGCGGGGGGCCACAATGAGCAGTTCTTC | CSSSLDFRLAGGHNEQFF | TRBJ2-1 | few | TRBV7-9 | TRBD2
TGTGCCAGTAGATGGGGTCGGACAGGGAAGACCGGGGAGCTGTTTTTT | CASRWGRTGKTGELFF | TRBJ2-2 | - | TRBV19 | TRBD1
TGTGCCAGCAGGTACACAGCTAACTATGGCTACACCTTC | CASRYTANYGYTF | TRBJ1-2 | few | TRBV6-5 | -
TGTGCCAGCAGACAAACTAGTTACTCCTACGAGCAGTACTTC | CASRQTSYSYEQYF | TRBJ2-7 | - | TRBV7-2 | -
TGTGCCAGCAGCCCCGGGAGGGGGGAGTACAATGAGCAGTTCTTC | CASSPGRGEYNEQFF | TRBJ2-1 | few | TRBV6-5 | TRBD2
TGTGCCAGCCCGTTCGACGGGGAAATGAACACTGAAGCTTTCTTT | CASPFDGEMNTEAFF | TRBJ1-1 | few | TRBV6-1 | -
TGTTCCAGCAGCCTACGACAGGGAGGTAACACTGAAGCTTTCTTT | CSSSLRQGGNTEAFF | TRBJ1-1 | - | TRBV7-9 | TRBD1
TGTGCCAGCAGCTTCGGGGGTTCGCAGCCCCAGCATTTT | CASSFGGSQPQHF | TRBJ1-5 | - | TRBV7-9 | -